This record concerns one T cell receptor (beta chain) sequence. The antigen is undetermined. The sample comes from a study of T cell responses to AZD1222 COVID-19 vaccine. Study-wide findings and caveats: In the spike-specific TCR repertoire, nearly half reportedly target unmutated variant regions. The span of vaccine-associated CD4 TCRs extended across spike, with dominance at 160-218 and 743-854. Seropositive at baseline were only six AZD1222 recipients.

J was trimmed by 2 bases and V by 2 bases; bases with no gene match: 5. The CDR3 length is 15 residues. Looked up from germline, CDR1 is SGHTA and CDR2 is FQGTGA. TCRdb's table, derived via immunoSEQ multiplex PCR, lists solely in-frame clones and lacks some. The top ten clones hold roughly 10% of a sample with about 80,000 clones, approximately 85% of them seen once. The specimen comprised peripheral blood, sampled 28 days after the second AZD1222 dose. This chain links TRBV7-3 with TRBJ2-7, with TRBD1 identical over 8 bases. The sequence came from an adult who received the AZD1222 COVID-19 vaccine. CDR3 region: CASSLAAGGPYEQYF. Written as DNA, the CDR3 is TGTGCCAGCAGCTTAGCGGCAGGGGGCCCCTACGAGCAGTACTTC.